The sequence of this T cell receptor beta chain was determined in a study of blood T cell repertoires in COVID-19. Study as a whole: The study drew acute and convalescent COVID-19 samples from the United States, Italy and Spain. Nucleic acid was either cDNA or gDNA, and it came from T cells, B-cell-depleted T cells, or PBMCs.

Germline-derived CDR1 and CDR2 are LGHDT and YNNKEL (reference sequence). V lost 2 bases to trimming and J lost 7 bases, with 9 bases between them. The CDR3 consists of 13 residues. Original processing notes: Researchers report that nucleated cell counts were estimated from reference gene primer amplification. Sequencing was performed with immunoSEQ multiplex PCR; in TCRdb, only in-frame clones are kept and a portion is missing. For V, J and clone size, that table is used; D and trimming come from the DNA. This table holds a few hundred thousand clones, less than 90% found once. The TCR sequence derives from a man aged 60-69 years with acute or convalescent COVID-19. The chain couples TRBV3-1 (or the pseudogene TRBV3-2) to TRBJ2-1; possibly TRBD1 for D (5 bases). The source material was peripheral blood. The CDR3 DNA follows: TGTGCCAGCAGCCAAAGGGGCCCGAATGAGCAGTTCTTC. Its translation is CASSQRGPNEQFF.